The rows below give T cell receptor beta chains drawn from one sample of a study of Ad26.COV2.S vaccination and SARS-CoV-2 variants. Sequenced by immunoSEQ multiplex PCR; TCRdb stores in-frame clones only, minus some. Among 300,000 to 400,000 clones, around 81% were seen once, and the ten largest hold 2.1%. The sample was peripheral blood, taken in a trial of Ad26.COV2.S vaccine versus placebo. The receptors were sampled from a person between 18 and 65 years old who received the Ad26.COV2.S COVID-19 vaccine or a placebo. Both conserved end residues are part of each CDR3. Each record gives: CDR3 DNA, CDR3 protein, clone size, D gene, V gene, J gene. The D gene is left open where the match is weak. Clone sizes are given selectively: once, few, many, or a class where the clone is expanded.

TGCGCCAGCAGTCGGGGGACAGGGGGCTCGGTGGACGAGCAGTACTTC	CASSRGTGGSVDEQYF	-	TRBD1	TRBV5-1	TRBJ2-7
TGCGCCAGCAGCCAAGAGGGTGATGGCTACACCTTC	CASSQEGDGYTF	-	-	TRBV4-1	TRBJ1-2
TGCGCCAGCAGCTTGGACGGCAGGGGAGGAAACACCATATATTTT	CASSLDGRGGNTIYF	-	-	TRBV5-1	TRBJ1-3
TGCAGTGCTAGTCCAGGGTCAGAGTCTCAGCCCCAGCATTTT	CSASPGSESQPQHF	-	-	TRBV20-1	TRBJ1-5
TGTGCCAGCAGCTTGGACAGTTTGCCCTCTAACTATGGCTACACCTTC	CASSLDSLPSNYGYTF	-	-	TRBV5-4	TRBJ1-2
TGCGCCAGCAGCGACGACAGGGTTGGGAACTATGGCTACACCTTC	CASSDDRVGNYGYTF	once	TRBD1	TRBV5-1	TRBJ1-2
TGTGCCAGCAGCGTAGAGGATGCGGGGGGGCGAGCGGATGAGCAGTTCTTC	CASSVEDAGGRADEQFF	-	TRBD2	TRBV9	TRBJ2-1
TGTGCCAGCAGCGCCAGGACAGGGACTGAAGCTTTCTTT	CASSARTGTEAFF	few	TRBD1	TRBV5-5	TRBJ1-1
TGTGCCAGCAGCCAAAGGTCCCGGGGGCTTCTAAATGAGCAGTTCTTC	CASSQRSRGLLNEQFF	-	-	TRBV3-1/TRBV3-2	TRBJ2-1
TGTGCCTGGAGTTTGGGGGAGGATCAGCCCCAGCATTTT	CAWSLGEDQPQHF	-	-	TRBV30	TRBJ1-5
TGTGCCAGCAGTTGGGGGGGAAACACCATATATTTT	CASSWGGNTIYF	-	-	TRBV12-3/TRBV12-4	TRBJ1-3
TGTGCCACCAGCAGAGTGCTCCCGGCTGGAAATGAGCAGTTCTTC	CATSRVLPAGNEQFF	-	-	TRBV15	TRBJ2-1
TGTGCCAGCAGCCAAAGGGGACAAGCTTCCTACGAGCAGTACTTC	CASSQRGQASYEQYF	-	-	TRBV3-1/TRBV3-2	TRBJ2-7
TGTGCAAGTCGCTTTACTAGCGGGGGGGCCCTCTACAATGAGCAGTTCTTC	CASRFTSGGALYNEQFF	once	-	TRBV12-2	TRBJ2-1
TGTGCCAGCAGTTGGGGACTAAATTCACCCCTCCACTTT	CASSWGLNSPLHF	-	-	TRBV6-6	TRBJ1-6
TGTGCCAGCAGCCCCGGGAAAAATCGTTACAATGAGCAGTTCTTC	CASSPGKNRYNEQFF	-	-	TRBV5-8	TRBJ2-1
TGTGCCAGCAGCTTAGTGGACAGGGGGCCGGAATCCCAGTACTTC	CASSLVDRGPESQYF	-	TRBD1	TRBV7-9	TRBJ2-5
TGTGCCAGCAGCACCCGACAGGGAAATGGCTACACCTTC	CASSTRQGNGYTF	-	TRBD1	TRBV7-9	TRBJ1-2
TGTGCCAGCAGCACGGACATGGGGGGCTACACCTTC	CASSTDMGGYTF	-	-	TRBV2	TRBJ1-2
TGTGCCAGCAGTTCCCCGGGGGGGCCCCAAAACATTCAGTACTTC	CASSSPGGPQNIQYF	-	TRBD2	TRBV6-5	TRBJ2-4
TGTGCCAGCAGTGACGGGGGTACCGGGGAGCTGTTTTTT	CASSDGGTGELFF	-	-	TRBV6-1	TRBJ2-2
TGCGCCAGCAGCTTGGGTGCGGCTTTCCAAGAGACCCAGTACTTC	CASSLGAAFQETQYF	-	-	TRBV5-1	TRBJ2-5
TGTGCCAGCAGCCCAATCTCAAGACTAGATGAGCAGTTCTTC	CASSPISRLDEQFF	-	-	TRBV5-6	TRBJ2-1
TGTGCCAGCAGTTCCCGGGACAGGGGAGGCACTAATGAAAAACTGTTTTTT	CASSSRDRGGTNEKLFF	-	TRBD1	TRBV28	TRBJ1-4
TGCGCCAGCAGGTACGGGCAGACGACCGGGGAGCTGTTTTTT	CASRYGQTTGELFF	-	-	TRBV5-1	TRBJ2-2
TGTGCCAGCTCTCAGGCAGGGTTGGCTTTCTTT	CASSQAGLAFF	-	-	TRBV18	TRBJ1-1
TGTGCCAGCAGTTACTACCAGGGATCTTATAATTCACCCCTCCACTTT	CASSYYQGSYNSPLHF	few	-	TRBV6-6	TRBJ1-6
TGTGCCAGCAGCTTGACCGGGTGGGGCAAAACTGAAGCTTTCTTT	CASSLTGWGKTEAFF	-	-	TRBV11-2	TRBJ1-1
TGTGCCAGCAGTTTACCTGTGCGAGGGGCGCGCACTGAAGCTTTCTTT	CASSLPVRGARTEAFF	few	-	TRBV28	TRBJ1-1